This is a list of T cell receptor beta chains from one sample in a study of blood T cell repertoires in COVID-19. The protocol was immunoSEQ multiplex PCR, while the TCRdb copy is restricted to in-frame clones and leaves out a portion. The sample lists around 100,000 clones; about nine tenths were seen once. Sequenced sample: peripheral blood. The receptors were gathered from a man in his fifties with acute or convalescent COVID-19. Each CDR3 is given with its conserved first and last residue. Fields, in order: clone size, V gene, J gene, D gene, CDR3 protein, CDR3 DNA. D genes are given only for firm matches. The size of a clone is reported for some rows only, either as once, few or many, or as a class for expanded clones.

clone_size: NA
v_call: TRBV3-1/TRBV3-2
j_call: TRBJ2-1
d_call: TRBD2
cdr3_aa: CATPELAGFDEQFF
cdr3_nt: TGTGCCACCCCTGAGCTAGCGGGATTTGATGAGCAGTTCTTC

clone_size: NA
v_call: TRBV11-3
j_call: TRBJ2-2
d_call: NA
cdr3_aa: CASSPVSPANTGELFF
cdr3_nt: TGTGCCAGCAGCCCAGTATCCCCCGCGAACACCGGGGAGCTGTTTTTT

clone_size: NA
v_call: TRBV12-3/TRBV12-4
j_call: TRBJ1-3
d_call: NA
cdr3_aa: CASSYPGNTIYF
cdr3_nt: TGTGCCAGCAGTTACCCGGGGAACACCATATATTTT

clone_size: NA
v_call: TRBV27
j_call: TRBJ1-2
d_call: NA
cdr3_aa: CASSLTSSYGYTF
cdr3_nt: TGTGCCAGCAGTTTAACGTCGAGCTATGGCTACACCTTC

clone_size: NA
v_call: TRBV3-1/TRBV3-2
j_call: TRBJ2-5
d_call: NA
cdr3_aa: CASSQAYGKGRETQYF
cdr3_nt: TGTGCCAGCAGCCAAGCCTATGGGAAGGGGCGGGAGACCCAGTACTTC

clone_size: NA
v_call: TRBV11-3
j_call: TRBJ1-6
d_call: NA
cdr3_aa: CASSLGGWNSPLHF
cdr3_nt: TGTGCCAGCAGCTTGGGAGGGTGGAATTCACCCCTCCACTTT

clone_size: NA
v_call: TRBV7-9
j_call: TRBJ1-5
d_call: NA
cdr3_aa: CASSLEQNQPQHF
cdr3_nt: TGTGCCAGCAGCTTAGAACAGAATCAGCCCCAGCATTTT

clone_size: NA
v_call: TRBV12-3/TRBV12-4
j_call: TRBJ2-7
d_call: NA
cdr3_aa: CASSLSGYEQYF
cdr3_nt: TGTGCCAGCAGCCTAAGCGGCTACGAGCAGTACTTC

clone_size: NA
v_call: TRBV7-8
j_call: TRBJ2-7
d_call: NA
cdr3_aa: CASSLGDSSYEQYF
cdr3_nt: TGTGCCAGCAGCTTAGGCGACAGTTCTTACGAGCAGTACTTC

clone_size: NA
v_call: TRBV11-2
j_call: TRBJ2-1
d_call: TRBD2
cdr3_aa: CASSLGMRAGDPYNEQFF
cdr3_nt: TGTGCCAGCAGCTTGGGAATGCGGGCGGGGGATCCCTACAATGAGCAGTTCTTC

clone_size: NA
v_call: TRBV6-5
j_call: TRBJ2-4
d_call: TRBD2
cdr3_aa: CASRTSGRPDIQYF
cdr3_nt: TGTGCCAGCAGGACTAGCGGGAGGCCCGACATTCAGTACTTC

clone_size: NA
v_call: TRBV5-1
j_call: TRBJ1-2
d_call: NA
cdr3_aa: CASSLGAGFDGYTF
cdr3_nt: TGCGCCAGCAGCTTGGGGGCAGGGTTCGATGGCTACACCTTC

clone_size: once
v_call: TRBV5-1
j_call: TRBJ1-1
d_call: NA
cdr3_aa: CASSILQGGARTEAFF
cdr3_nt: TGCGCCAGCAGTATTTTGCAAGGGGGGGCGCGGACTGAAGCTTTCTTT

clone_size: NA
v_call: TRBV5-1
j_call: TRBJ1-4
d_call: NA
cdr3_aa: CASSFRGDATNEKLFF
cdr3_nt: TGCGCCAGCAGCTTTAGAGGAGATGCAACTAATGAAAAACTGTTTTTT

clone_size: once
v_call: TRBV27
j_call: TRBJ1-5
d_call: NA
cdr3_aa: CASSSNSLQGQPQHF
cdr3_nt: TGTGCCAGCAGTTCGAACTCCCTCCAGGGGCAGCCCCAGCATTTT

clone_size: NA
v_call: TRBV5-1
j_call: TRBJ1-2
d_call: TRBD1
cdr3_aa: CASSLEPQGVRGYTF
cdr3_nt: TGCGCCAGCAGCTTGGAACCACAGGGGGTTCGGGGCTACACCTTC

clone_size: NA
v_call: TRBV7-9
j_call: TRBJ1-2
d_call: NA
cdr3_aa: CASSLAQDNYGYTF
cdr3_nt: TGTGCCAGCAGCTTAGCTCAGGATAACTATGGCTACACCTTC

clone_size: NA
v_call: TRBV19
j_call: TRBJ1-2
d_call: NA
cdr3_aa: CASSIDGWNPAANYGYTF
cdr3_nt: TGTGCCAGTAGTATAGATGGTTGGAACCCAGCGGCTAACTATGGCTACACCTTC

clone_size: few
v_call: TRBV7-2
j_call: TRBJ2-2
d_call: NA
cdr3_aa: CASSLTSRTGELFF
cdr3_nt: TGTGCCAGCAGCTTAACGTCGAGGACCGGGGAGCTGTTTTTT

clone_size: NA
v_call: TRBV27
j_call: TRBJ2-5
d_call: TRBD2
cdr3_aa: CASSSLAGGGQETQYF
cdr3_nt: TGTGCCAGCAGTTCCTTAGCGGGGGGGGGCCAAGAGACCCAGTACTTC

clone_size: NA
v_call: TRBV4-2
j_call: TRBJ2-7
d_call: NA
cdr3_aa: CASSQDGSGYEQYF
cdr3_nt: TGTGCCAGCAGCCAAGATGGTAGCGGCTACGAGCAGTACTTC

clone_size: NA
v_call: TRBV19
j_call: TRBJ1-5
d_call: NA
cdr3_aa: CASSIGHGVQAQHF
cdr3_nt: TGTGCCAGTAGTATTGGTCACGGGGTCCAGGCCCAGCATTTT

clone_size: few
v_call: TRBV18
j_call: TRBJ2-3
d_call: TRBD2
cdr3_aa: CASSPALAGVSQDTQYF
cdr3_nt: TGTGCCAGCTCACCGGCTCTGGCGGGAGTGAGTCAAGATACGCAGTATTTT

clone_size: NA
v_call: TRBV9
j_call: TRBJ2-5
d_call: TRBD1
cdr3_aa: CASSEDRGSGQETQYF
cdr3_nt: TGTGCCAGCAGCGAGGACAGGGGAAGTGGACAAGAGACCCAGTACTTC

clone_size: NA
v_call: TRBV5-5
j_call: TRBJ1-4
d_call: TRBD1
cdr3_aa: CASSYPRQGIAGANEKLFF
cdr3_nt: TGTGCCAGCAGTTATCCAAGACAGGGGATCGCTGGGGCTAATGAAAAACTGTTTTTT

clone_size: NA
v_call: TRBV27
j_call: TRBJ2-2
d_call: TRBD2
cdr3_aa: CASSFRTSGTRGTGELFF
cdr3_nt: TGTGCCAGCAGTTTCAGGACTAGCGGGACCCGAGGTACCGGGGAGCTGTTTTTT

clone_size: NA
v_call: TRBV19
j_call: TRBJ2-3
d_call: TRBD2
cdr3_aa: CASSRGLAAVGTQYF
cdr3_nt: TGTGCCAGTAGCCGAGGACTAGCGGCAGTCGGTACGCAGTATTTT

clone_size: NA
v_call: TRBV27
j_call: TRBJ2-3
d_call: TRBD2
cdr3_aa: CASSLLGLAGGADTQYF
cdr3_nt: TGTGCCAGCAGTTTATTGGGACTAGCGGGAGGGGCGGATACGCAGTATTTT

clone_size: NA
v_call: TRBV5-1
j_call: TRBJ2-2
d_call: NA
cdr3_aa: CASSLAAGTNTGELFF
cdr3_nt: TGCGCCAGCAGCTTGGCTGCGGGGACGAACACCGGGGAGCTGTTTTTT

clone_size: NA
v_call: TRBV28
j_call: TRBJ1-5
d_call: NA
cdr3_aa: CASTVGSNQPQHF
cdr3_nt: TGTGCCAGCACGGTCGGGAGCAATCAGCCCCAGCATTTT

clone_size: NA
v_call: TRBV4-1
j_call: TRBJ1-1
d_call: TRBD1
cdr3_aa: CASSQLTGTNTEAFF
cdr3_nt: TGCGCCAGCAGCCAACTGACAGGGACGAACACTGAAGCTTTCTTT

clone_size: NA
v_call: TRBV9
j_call: TRBJ2-7
d_call: TRBD1
cdr3_aa: CASSVAGGAHEQYF
cdr3_nt: TGTGCCAGCAGCGTGGCAGGGGGCGCCCACGAGCAGTACTTC

clone_size: NA
v_call: TRBV4-2
j_call: TRBJ2-2
d_call: NA
cdr3_aa: CASSPSREYTGELFF
cdr3_nt: TGTGCCAGCAGCCCATCTCGGGAATACACCGGGGAGCTGTTTTTT

clone_size: once
v_call: TRBV19
j_call: TRBJ1-4
d_call: TRBD1
cdr3_aa: CASNTGTDTSTNEKLFF
cdr3_nt: TGTGCCAGTAATACCGGGACAGATACCTCAACTAATGAAAAACTGTTTTTT

clone_size: NA
v_call: TRBV2
j_call: TRBJ1-2
d_call: NA
cdr3_aa: CASSEQGSIGYTF
cdr3_nt: TGTGCCAGCAGTGAACAGGGTTCCATCGGCTACACCTTC